A single T cell receptor (beta chain) is shown here with its context. The antigen is undetermined. This sample stems from a study of OX40 agonist ivuxolimab in advanced cancers. About the study: It was ivuxolimab, an agonistic anti-OX40 (CD134) antibody, that patients were treated with. Aged about 20 to 80 with a mean of 60 years, they were about 83% male. At doses from 0.01 to 10 mg/kg, patients were given intravenous ivuxolimab every 2 weeks.

Trimming stripped 5 bases from V and 3 bases from J, with 17 bases between. CDR1 and CDR2 from the germline V gene are SGHTA and FQGNSA. The CDR3 is 15 amino acids. Clones were read by immunoSEQ multiplex PCR, and TCRdb kept only the in-frame ones, dropping some. This table holds 100,000 to 150,000 clones, 93% found once. Regarding the study as a whole: Expanded clones were, on average, more numerous in CD8+ T cells than in CD4+.

V and J are TRBV7-2 and TRBJ2-7, with D perhaps TRBD1 (5 bases). The clonotype was recovered from an adult with an advanced solid tumor such as melanoma, head and neck, liver or kidney cancer. Sequencing was performed on CD4+ or CD8+ T cells sorted from blood, taken in a trial of the OX40 agonist ivuxolimab. CDR3 sequence (DNA): TGTGCCAGCAGCCCCAGTGGGCTAGGGGACTACGAGCAGTACTTC. This sequence encodes CASSPSGLGDYEQYF.